The rows below give T cell receptor beta chains drawn from one sample of a study of blood T cell repertoires in COVID-19. The repertoire was sequenced with immunoSEQ multiplex PCR; TCRdb's copy has only in-frame clones and lacks some. There are 90,000 or so clones in the sample; 55% to 80% occur only once, and 20% to 25% lies in the top ten. The sample comprised peripheral blood. Source of these receptors: a woman aged 60-75 years in a cohort sampled during active or convalescent COVID-19. CDR3s leave out the opening cysteine and the closing phenylalanine or tryptophan. D genes are given only for firm matches.

V	D	J	CDR3
TRBV19	.	TRBJ1-5	ASSITGNNQPQH
TRBV10-2	.	TRBJ1-1	ASTGRAENTEAF
TRBV7-9	TRBD1	TRBJ2-7	ASSLFPSGQLGGEQY
TRBV24-1	.	TRBJ2-2	ATSDFVGELF
TRBV7-9	.	TRBJ1-1	ASSPSGFLTF
TRBV5-1	.	TRBJ1-6	ASSLSYPISPLH
TRBV19	TRBD1	TRBJ1-5	ASSTRTGNFDQPQH
TRBV6-5	.	TRBJ1-1	ASGNELNTEAF
TRBV7-3	TRBD1	TRBJ2-3	ASSNRGFSDTQY
TRBV6-5	.	TRBJ2-2	ASSTQGGNTGELF